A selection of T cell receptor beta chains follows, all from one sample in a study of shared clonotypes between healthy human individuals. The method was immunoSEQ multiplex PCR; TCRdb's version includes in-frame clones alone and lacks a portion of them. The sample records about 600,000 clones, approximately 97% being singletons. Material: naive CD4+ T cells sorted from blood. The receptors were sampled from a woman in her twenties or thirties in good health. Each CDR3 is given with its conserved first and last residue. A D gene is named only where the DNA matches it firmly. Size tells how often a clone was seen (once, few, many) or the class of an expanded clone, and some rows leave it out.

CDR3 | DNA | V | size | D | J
CASHATGVGGNTIYF | TGTGCCAGCCACGCGACAGGGGTGGGCGGAAACACCATATATTTT | TRBV2 | once | TRBD1 | TRBJ1-3
CASSATGRETQYF | TGTGCCAGCAGCGCGACAGGGAGAGAGACCCAGTACTTC | TRBV9 | once | TRBD1 | TRBJ2-5
CASSTVPNTEAFF | TGTGCCAGTAGTACAGTCCCGAACACTGAAGCTTTCTTT | TRBV19 | - | - | TRBJ1-1
CASSIAPWARVGYTDTQYF | TGTGCCAGTAGTATAGCCCCCTGGGCCAGGGTGGGGTACACAGATACGCAGTATTTT | TRBV19 | - | - | TRBJ2-3
CASSLVSGQGVDQPQHF | TGTGCCAGCAGTTTAGTTTCGGGACAGGGAGTGGATCAGCCCCAGCATTTT | TRBV28 | - | TRBD1 | TRBJ1-5
CASRAGTDYGYTF | TGTGCCAGCAGAGCCGGGACGGACTATGGCTACACCTTC | TRBV6-5 | - | - | TRBJ1-2
CAWSVAQGALEQYF | TGTGCCTGGAGTGTCGCACAGGGGGCTCTCGAGCAGTACTTC | TRBV30 | - | TRBD1 | TRBJ2-7
CASSLVVGFPYEQYF | TGTGCCAGCAGCTTGGTGGTAGGGTTTCCCTACGAGCAGTACTTC | TRBV5-8 | - | - | TRBJ2-7
CASSSGQGNEAFF | TGTGCCAGCAGCTCGGGACAGGGGAATGAAGCTTTCTTT | TRBV7-3 | - | TRBD1 | TRBJ1-1
CSGAAEGNTIYF | TGCAGCGGCGCGGCGGAGGGAAACACCATATATTTT | TRBV29-1 | few | - | TRBJ1-3
CASSLGQQETQYF | TGTGCCAGCAGCTTAGGGCAGCAAGAGACCCAGTACTTC | TRBV11-3 | - | - | TRBJ2-5
CASSQQGMSSYNEQFF | TGCGCCAGCAGTCAACAGGGGATGAGCTCCTACAATGAGCAGTTCTTC | TRBV23-1 | - | - | TRBJ2-1
CASSLSSPGGYTF | TGTGCCAGCAGTTTATCCTCCCCCGGTGGCTACACCTTC | TRBV28 | - | - | TRBJ1-2
CASSLGATSGNYEQYF | TGCGCCAGCAGCTTGGGTGCGACTAGCGGGAATTACGAGCAGTACTTC | TRBV5-1 | - | TRBD2 | TRBJ2-7
CASRKRQSNTEAFF | TGTGCCAGCAGAAAGCGCCAGAGTAACACTGAAGCTTTCTTT | TRBV28 | - | - | TRBJ1-1
CASTPRVAVQETQYF | TGTGCCAGCACCCCCCGAGTCGCCGTCCAAGAGACCCAGTACTTC | TRBV5-5 | - | - | TRBJ2-5
CASSQDLTSGTSTDTQYF | TGCGCCAGCAGCCAAGATCTTACTAGCGGGACTAGCACAGATACGCAGTATTTT | TRBV4-1 | - | TRBD2 | TRBJ2-3
CASSLGVLGKNEQFF | TGCGCCAGCAGCTTGGGAGTATTGGGGAAGAATGAGCAGTTCTTC | TRBV5-1 | - | - | TRBJ2-1
CASSQEAGQSYNEQFF | TGTGCCAGCAGCCAAGAGGCAGGCCAATCCTACAATGAGCAGTTCTTC | TRBV4-2 | - | - | TRBJ2-1
CASSQDRAMNTEAFF | TGTGCCAGCAGTCAGGACAGGGCGATGAACACTGAAGCTTTCTTT | TRBV2 | - | TRBD1 | TRBJ1-1
CASSQDRHTGELFF | TGTGCCAGCAGCCAGGACAGGCACACCGGGGAGCTGTTTTTT | TRBV7-2 | - | TRBD1 | TRBJ2-2
CASKPWGDTGELFF | TGTGCCAGCAAGCCATGGGGGGACACCGGGGAGCTGTTTTTT | TRBV6-5 | - | - | TRBJ2-2
CASSLSLPGLAGGLNEQFF | TGTGCCAGCAGTTTATCGCTCCCGGGACTAGCGGGAGGGCTCAATGAGCAGTTCTTC | TRBV28 | - | TRBD2 | TRBJ2-1
CASSELGQYSNQPQHF | TGTGCCAGCAGTGAATTAGGTCAGTATAGCAATCAGCCCCAGCATTTT | TRBV2 | - | - | TRBJ1-5
CAWRGWETQYF | TGTGCCTGGAGAGGTTGGGAGACCCAGTACTTC | TRBV30 | - | - | TRBJ2-5
CASSYTSGSGTDTQYF | TGTGCCAGCAGCTATACTAGCGGGAGCGGCACAGATACGCAGTATTTT | TRBV11-2 | - | TRBD2 | TRBJ2-3
CASRLLGGADTGELFF | TGTGCCAGCAGACTCCTAGGCGGGGCCGACACCGGGGAGCTGTTTTTT | TRBV5-6 | - | - | TRBJ2-2
CASSQSLGQRTYEQYF | TGCGCCAGCAGTCAATCTCTGGGACAGCGGACCTACGAGCAGTACTTC | TRBV23-1 | - | TRBD1 | TRBJ2-7
CASSLLEGVAGYNEQFF | TGTGCCAGCAGTTTATTGGAAGGAGTAGCGGGCTACAATGAGCAGTTCTTC | TRBV28 | - | TRBD2 | TRBJ2-1
CASSSPGAENTEAFF | TGTGCCAGCAGTTCCCCGGGGGCTGAGAACACTGAAGCTTTCTTT | TRBV6-5 | once | - | TRBJ1-1
CASFEAGHYEQYF | TGTGCCAGCTTCGAAGCAGGGCACTACGAGCAGTACTTC | TRBV21-1 | - | - | TRBJ2-7
CASSLTHSNQPQHF | TGTGCCAGTAGTCTGACCCATAGCAATCAGCCCCAGCATTTT | TRBV19 | - | - | TRBJ1-5
CASSRTGGRYEQYF | TGTGCCAGCAGTCGGACAGGGGGCAGGTACGAGCAGTACTTC | TRBV27 | - | TRBD1 | TRBJ2-7
CASSLRSGTVTDTQYF | TGTGCCAGCAGCTTGCGGTCCGGGACAGTAACAGATACGCAGTATTTT | TRBV5-4 | - | TRBD1 | TRBJ2-3
CASSSSGTSGAMGTDTQYF | TGTGCCAGCAGTTCCTCCGGGACTAGCGGAGCCATGGGCACAGATACGCAGTATTTT | TRBV28 | - | TRBD2 | TRBJ2-3
CASMGGLTNEKLFF | TGTGCCAGTATGGGGGGCCTGACTAATGAAAAACTGTTTTTT | TRBV19 | - | - | TRBJ1-4
CASSIPTGGKETQYF | TGTGCCAGTAGTATACCCACAGGGGGCAAAGAGACCCAGTACTTC | TRBV19 | - | TRBD1 | TRBJ2-5
CASSLSSNQPQHF | TGTGCCAGCAGCTTATCCAGCAATCAGCCCCAGCATTTT | TRBV7-2 | - | - | TRBJ1-5
CANGDRANTEAFF | TGTGCCAACGGGGACAGGGCGAACACTGAAGCTTTCTTT | TRBV10-3 | - | TRBD1 | TRBJ1-1
CASSLGPLSTDTQYF | TGTGCCAGCAGCTTAGGCCCACTAAGCACAGATACGCAGTATTTT | TRBV7-6 | - | - | TRBJ2-3
CASSQESRGYGYTF | TGCGCCAGCAGCCAAGAATCCCGTGGCTATGGCTACACCTTC | TRBV4-1 | - | - | TRBJ1-2
CSVVKGAAGGPLAPNYGYTF | TGCAGCGTTGTCAAGGGGGCGGCGGGTGGACCGCTCGCGCCAAACTATGGCTACACCTTC | TRBV29-1 | - | TRBD1 | TRBJ1-2
CASSAYATVGETQYF | TGTGCCAGCAGCGCTTATGCGACTGTGGGGGAGACCCAGTACTTC | TRBV7-6 | - | - | TRBJ2-5
CASSLEGDIRCFF | TGTGCCAGCAGTTTAGAAGGGGACATCCGATGTTTCTTT | TRBV28 | - | - | TRBJ1-1
CASSLDGTDNTGELFF | TGCGCCAGCAGCTTGGACGGGACAGATAACACCGGGGAGCTGTTTTTT | TRBV5-1 | - | TRBD1 | TRBJ2-2
CASSENRDNAFF | TGTGCCAGCAGCGAAAACAGGGATAATGCTTTCTTT | TRBV2 | - | - | TRBJ1-1
CASRSGVAKNIQYF | TGTGCCAGCAGGTCCGGTGTAGCCAAAAACATTCAGTACTTC | TRBV28 | - | - | TRBJ2-4
CASSTDTQYF | TGTGCCAGCTCGACAGATACGCAGTATTTT | TRBV11-2 | - | - | TRBJ2-3